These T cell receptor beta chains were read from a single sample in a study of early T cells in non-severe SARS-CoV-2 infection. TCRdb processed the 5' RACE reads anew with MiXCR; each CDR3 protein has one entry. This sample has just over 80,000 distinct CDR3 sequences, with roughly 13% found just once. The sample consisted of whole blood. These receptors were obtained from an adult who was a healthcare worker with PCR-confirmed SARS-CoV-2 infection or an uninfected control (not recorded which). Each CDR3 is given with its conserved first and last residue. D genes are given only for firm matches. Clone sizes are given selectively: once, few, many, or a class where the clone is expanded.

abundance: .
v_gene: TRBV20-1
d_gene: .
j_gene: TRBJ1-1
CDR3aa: CSARAVDRPNTEAFF
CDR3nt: TGCAGTGCTAGAGCCGTCGACAGACCAAACACTGAAGCTTTCTTT

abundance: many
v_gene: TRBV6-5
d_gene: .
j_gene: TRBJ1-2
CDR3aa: CASTDGQTRGYTF
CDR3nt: TGTGCCAGCACCGACGGACAAACCCGTGGCTACACCTTC

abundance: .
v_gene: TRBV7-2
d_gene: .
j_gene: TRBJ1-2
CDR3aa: CASSPRHRANSDGYTF
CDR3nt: TGTGCCAGCAGCCCCAGGCACCGGGCCAATTCCGATGGCTACACCTTC

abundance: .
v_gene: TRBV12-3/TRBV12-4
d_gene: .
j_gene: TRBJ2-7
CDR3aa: CASSPAGGWSDAGLEQYF
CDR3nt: TGTGCCAGCAGCCCGGCGGGCGGTTGGTCTGACGCCGGGCTGGAGCAGTACTTC

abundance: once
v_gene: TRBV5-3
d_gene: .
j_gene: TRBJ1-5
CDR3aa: CPRSLRPNNQPQHF
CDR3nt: TGTCCCAGAAGCTTAAGACCGAACAATCAGCCCCAGCATTTT

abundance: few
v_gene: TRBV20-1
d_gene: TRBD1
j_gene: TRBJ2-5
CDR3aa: CSANPTGTAQETQYF
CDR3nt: TGCAGTGCTAACCCGACTGGGACAGCGCAAGAGACCCAGTACTTC

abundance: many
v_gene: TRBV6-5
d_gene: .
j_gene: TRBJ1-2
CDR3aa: CASSYSVPGGYGYTF
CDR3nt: TGTGCCAGCAGTTACTCGGTCCCGGGGGGCTATGGCTACACCTTC

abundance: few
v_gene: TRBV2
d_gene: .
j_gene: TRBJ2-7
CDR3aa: CASKLGGAGSLEQYF
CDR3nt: TGTGCCAGCAAGCTCGGCGGGGCAGGATCTTTGGAGCAGTACTTC

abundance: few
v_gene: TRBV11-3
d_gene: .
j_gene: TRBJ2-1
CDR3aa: CASSLGGAEGYNEQFF
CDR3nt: TGTGCCAGCAGCTTAGGAGGGGCCGAGGGCTACAATGAGCAGTTCTTC

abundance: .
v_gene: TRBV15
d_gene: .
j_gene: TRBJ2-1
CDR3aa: CATSREEGANNEQFF
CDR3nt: TGTGCCACCAGCAGAGAGGAGGGGGCGAACAATGAGCAGTTCTTC